These 20 T cell receptor beta chains came from one sample sequenced in a study of blood T cell repertoires in COVID-19. TCRdb's table, derived via immunoSEQ multiplex PCR, lists solely in-frame clones and lacks some. Altogether 65,000 to 90,000 clones are present, roughly 83% being singletons, with the ten largest covering more than 2.5%. Sequences were obtained from peripheral blood. Every receptor here comes from an elderly man with active or convalescent COVID-19.

The chain employs TRBV27 and TRBJ1-3, with no clear D. Between the trimmed V and J ends, which lost 2 bases and 1 base, there was a span of 9 bases. The CDR3 is 15 amino acids. Germline V gives CDR1 MNHEY, CDR2 SMNVEV (reference sequence). As DNA, the CDR3 is TGTGCCAGCAGTTTAAGTGGGGAGTCTGGAAACACCATATATTTT. Its protein is CASSLSGESGNTIYF.

This clone was seen a few times. CDR3 loop: CASSPLDEQFF. CDR3 nucleotide sequence: TGTGCCAGCTCACCACTCGATGAGCAGTTCTTC. This chain joins TRBV18 and TRBJ2-1; D not resolved. V shed 1 base and J shed 8 bases, with 3 bases lying between them. This CDR3 has 11 residues. CDR1 and CDR2 from the germline V gene are KGHSH and LQKENI.

V is TRBV5-4 and J is TRBJ2-3; 7 nucleotides align to TRBD2. The germline CDR1 and CDR2 sequences are SGHNT and YYREEE (reference sequence). CDR3 length equals 16 residues. J lost 3 bases, V lost 4 bases, and 11 bases had no gene match. CDR3 residues: CASSALWRESTDTQYF. In DNA, the CDR3 is TGTGCCAGCAGCGCCCTGTGGCGGGAGTCAACAGATACGCAGTATTTT.

The chain joins TRBV7-2 to TRBJ2-1; the match to TRBD2 covers 10 bases. The CDR3 sequence is 15 residues long. The trim removed 6 bases at V and 3 bases at J, leaving 5 bases unmatched. Germline-derived CDR1 and CDR2 are SGHTA and FQGNSA. The CDR3 protein is CASSTGTSDYNEQFF. CDR3 coding DNA: TGTGCCAGCAGTACCGGGACTAGCGACTACAATGAGCAGTTCTTC.

CDR3 in amino acids: CASSRQGSYEQYF. The DNA of the CDR3 is TGTGCCAGCAGTCGACAGGGGAGCTACGAGCAGTACTTC. The gene calls are TRBV7-2 and TRBJ2-7, with 8 positions matching TRBD1. The CDR3 consists of 13 residues. V dropped 6 bases and J dropped 3; count of bases not matched to a gene: 4. Per the germline V gene, CDR1 is SGHTA and CDR2 is FQGNSA.

The gene calls are TRBV7-2 and TRBJ1-2; unclear D gene. This CDR3 contains 16 residues. V shed 5 bases and J shed 1 base, with 17 bases lying between them. CDR1 and CDR2 from the germline V gene are SGHTA and FQGNSA. The CDR3 region is CASSAARDTINYGYTF. CDR3 nucleotides: TGTGCCAGCAGCGCCGCGAGAGACACGATTAACTATGGCTACACCTTC.

Note on this clone: The DNA is omitted, as the CDR3 cannot be located on it reliably, and the CDR3 follows TCRdb's listing. The chain recombines TRBV5-6 with TRBJ1-2. The CDR3 contains 12 residues when both ends are counted. CDR1 is SGHDT and CDR2 is YYEEEE in the germline V gene. The CDR3 here is CASSTSDYGYTF.

This clone was counted once. This chain uses TRBV28 with TRBJ2-1; TRBD2 matches 14 bases. The CDR3 has 14 amino acids. Germline-derived CDR1 and CDR2 are MDHEN and SYDVKM. CDR3 amino acids: CARLAGGFYNEQFF. In nucleotides, the CDR3 is TGTGCTCGACTAGCGGGAGGGTTCTACAATGAGCAGTTCTTC.

The chain joins TRBV11-2 to TRBJ1-1, with 8 positions matching TRBD1. Losses at the gene ends were 1 base for V and 5 bases for J; bases not matched to a gene: 15. The CDR3 covers 18 residues. CDR1 is SGHAT, CDR2 FQNNGV, per germline. CDR3 amino acids: CASSLASFRGRLGTEAFF. For the CDR3, the DNA is TGTGCCAGCAGCTTAGCTAGTTTCAGGGGGCGTTTGGGAACTGAAGCTTTCTTT.

The chain couples TRBV7-8 to TRBJ1-3; D uncertain. Germline-derived CDR1 and CDR2 are SGHVS and FQNEAQ. The CDR3 has 19 amino acids. The V end lost 1 base, the J end lost 0 bases, and 19 bases lay between the germline ends. The CDR3 bases are TGTGCCAGCAGCTTAGGGGCTTGGTATTTCGACGACTCTGGAAACACCATATATTTT. As protein: CASSLGAWYFDDSGNTIYF.

V and J are TRBV4-3 and TRBJ2-7; 7 bases line up with TRBD1. After removal of 1 base from V and 2 bases from J, the junction contained 2 bases not matched to a gene. Germline V gene sequence: CDR1 LGHNA, CDR2 YSLEER. This CDR3 has 14 residues. CDR3 DNA: TGCGCCAGCAGCCAAGCTCAGGGGGCCTACGAGCAGTACTTC. This encodes CASSQAQGAYEQYF.

The gene calls are TRBV7-2 and TRBJ2-2; TRBD2 matches at 7 bases. The CDR3 is made up of 17 amino acids. J gave up 4 bases and V 4 bases, and 12 bases lay outside the gene matches. Germline loops: CDR1 SGHTA, CDR2 FQGNSA. The CDR3 loop reads CASSSPRGGSVTGELFF. CDR3 nucleotide sequence: TGTGCCAGCAGCTCCCCCCGGGGCGGGAGTGTCACCGGGGAGCTGTTTTTT.

The chain combines TRBV28 with TRBJ1-5; maybe TRBD1 (5 bases). The CDR3 sequence is 13 residues long. CDR1 and CDR2 from the germline V gene are MDHEN and SYDVKM. The V end lost 5 bases, the J end lost 7 bases, and 12 bases lay between the germline ends. The CDR3 nucleotides read TGTGCCAGCAGTACCCAGGGTCGGCAGCCCCAGCATTTT. This sequence encodes CASSTQGRQPQHF.

This clone was found once. V is TRBV6-6 and J is TRBJ2-7, with D possibly matching TRBD1 (5 bases). This CDR3 contains 13 residues. V was shortened by 8 bases and J by 0 bases, with 11 bases between the two germline ends. Germline values: CDR1 MNHNY, CDR2 SVGAGI (reference sequence). Here the CDR3 reads CASQGILSYEQYF. CDR3 coding DNA: TGTGCCAGCCAGGGTATCCTCTCCTACGAGCAGTACTTC.

The chain combines TRBV7-8 with TRBJ1-5, with D perhaps TRBD1 (6 bases). The CDR3 consists of 19 residues. V lost 5 bases and J 6 bases, leaving 29 bases between the germline ends. Germline lookup yields CDR1 SGHVS and CDR2 FQNEAQ. CDR3 DNA: TGTGCCAGCAGCCCCAACCTCGGGGTGGGTGTAGGGGGACGTCAGCCCCAGCATTTT. This sequence encodes CASSPNLGVGVGGRQPQHF.

This chain uses TRBV19 with TRBJ2-7; 7 bases are a match to TRBD1. CDR3 length equals 13 residues. Germline V gene data show CDR1 as LNHDA and CDR2 as SQIVND (reference sequence). J was trimmed by 4 bases and V by 4 bases; bases with no gene match: 4. The CDR3 loop is CASSRDSLYEQYF. CDR3 DNA sequence: TGTGCCAGTAGTAGGGACAGCCTTTACGAGCAGTACTTC.

The CDR3 sequence is CASSLLRRGGLYEQYF. CDR3 bases: TGTGCCAGCAGCTTACTACGTCGGGGGGGCCTTTACGAGCAGTACTTC. V usage is TRBV5-6 and J usage is TRBJ2-7; 8 bases agree with TRBD2. Germline CDR1 reads SGHDT; CDR2 reads YYEEEE. After removal of 2 bases from V and 4 bases from J, the junction contained 11 bases not matched to a gene. The CDR3 totals 16 residues.

This clone came up a few times. The V and J genes are TRBV12-5 and TRBJ1-1; a possible D gene is TRBD1 (6 bases). CDR1 is LGHNT and CDR2 is FRNRAP in the germline V gene. Deletions cut 0 bases from V and 0 bases from J, with 8 bases between. CDR3 length: 15 residues. The CDR3 loop is CASGLVAGVNTEAFF. CDR3 DNA: TGTGCTAGTGGTTTGGTGGCAGGGGTGAACACTGAAGCTTTCTTT.

The V gene is TRBV5-4, the J gene TRBJ1-2, with no clear D. V was trimmed by 1 base and J by 6 bases, leaving 16 bases between them. CDR3 length: 15 amino acids. The germline V gene encodes CDR1 SGHNT and CDR2 YYREEE (reference sequence). This CDR3 reads CASSLKSGRRDGYTF. The CDR3 DNA is TGTGCCAGCAGCTTGAAGTCGGGGAGGCGGGATGGCTACACCTTC.

This chain uses TRBV27 with TRBJ1-4; possibly TRBD1 for D (6 bases). Germline V gene lookup returns CDR1 MNHEY and CDR2 SMNVEV (reference sequence). The CDR3 is 21 residues long. V dropped 7 bases and J dropped 7 bases, with 37 bases sitting between them. This CDR3 is CASTFSPTLQESGGQLEKLFF. The CDR3 DNA is TGTGCCAGCACCTTTTCGCCCACCCTACAAGAGTCTGGGGGCCAACTTGAAAAACTGTTTTTT.